One and the same sample provided the 11 T cell receptor beta chains below, sequenced in a study of T cell repertoires in cytomegalovirus infection. TCRdb reanalysed the reads using MiXCR and keeps one entry per CDR3 protein. The table lists some 300,000 distinct CDR3 sequences, roughly a tenth of them singletons. Specimen: PBMCs. The source of these receptors is a human donor in good health (CMV status not recorded). Some clones in this sample may be carry-over from other donors' samples.

This clonotype was recorded at least ten times. The gene calls are TRBV12-3 or TRBV12-4 and TRBJ2-1, with TRBD1 as a possible D gene (6 bases). The germline V and J ends were trimmed by 1 base and 6 bases, with 13 bases remaining between them. CDR3 length: 15 residues. In DNA form, the CDR3 reads TGTGCCAGCAGTTTAGAGGGACACCGTCGCAATGAGCAGTTCTTC. It yields the protein CASSLEGHRRNEQFF.

The rearrangement links TRBV2 to TRBJ2-5, with no clear D. The CDR3 is 15 amino acids. In germline, CDR1 is SNHLY, CDR2 FYNNEI. V lost 7 bases and J lost 4, with 19 bases in between. The CDR3 loop is CASTMMAVPGETQYF. The DNA of the CDR3 is TGTGCCAGCACCATGATGGCCGTCCCGGGAGAGACCCAGTACTTC.

The chain recombines TRBV14 with TRBJ2-1; D might be TRBD1 (5 bases). The CDR3 has 14 residues. V shed 0 bases and J shed 10 bases, with 13 bases lying between them. Germline V lookup: CDR1 SGHDN, CDR2 FVKESK. The CDR3 DNA reads TGTGCCAGCAGCCAAGATCCAGGGCAGGCCGAGCAGTTCTTC. Amino acids: CASSQDPGQAEQFF.

The chain combines TRBV28 with TRBJ1-3; a weak D match, TRBD1 (6 bases). Germline lookup yields CDR1 MDHEN and CDR2 SYDVKM. The CDR3 consists of 15 residues. V lost 6 bases and J lost 0, with 12 bases in between. The CDR3 reads CASRAGQSSGNTIYF. In DNA form, the CDR3 reads TGTGCCAGCAGAGCCGGACAGAGCTCTGGAAACACCATATATTTT.

The J gene is TRBJ1-2, the V gene TRBV19, with unresolved D. V shed 8 bases and J shed 6 bases, with 19 bases lying between them. This CDR3 is 14 amino acids long. Germline V gene lookup returns CDR1 LNHDA and CDR2 SQIVND (reference sequence). CDR3 sequence: CASSYLTFGDGYTF. CDR3 nucleotide sequence: TGTGCCAGTTCCTATTTGACATTCGGAGATGGCTACACCTTC.

The table lists this clonotype with many counts. This rearrangement joins TRBV7-2 to TRBJ2-3; the match to TRBD2 covers 7 bases. Losses at the gene ends were 4 bases for V and 0 bases for J; bases not matched to a gene: 7. This CDR3 has 16 residues. Germline CDR1 is SGHTA and CDR2 is FQGNSA. The CDR3 region is CASSSPSGFSTDTQYF. CDR3 coding DNA: TGTGCCAGCAGCTCCCCTAGCGGTTTTAGCACAGATACGCAGTATTTT.

The sample holds many counts of this clonotype. The J gene is TRBJ2-6, the V gene TRBV12-3 or TRBV12-4, with a tentative D call TRBD2 (5 bases). Trimming removed 7 bases at V and 2 bases at J, with 9 bases between. The CDR3 has 14 residues. In nucleotides, the CDR3 is TGTGCCAGCACCACCGGGGCTGGGGCCAACGTCCTGACTTTC. Encoded protein: CASTTGAGANVLTF.

This clonotype was recorded at least ten times. CDR3 coding DNA: TGTGCCAGCAGTTATCCCGGGGACAGCAGCGTCCACAATGAGCAGTTCTTC. The encoded protein is CASSYPGDSSVHNEQFF. This rearrangement joins TRBV11-3 to TRBJ2-1, with TRBD1 matching 7 bases. This CDR3 has 17 residues. Germline V gene sequence: CDR1 SGHNT, CDR2 YENEEA. The J segment lost 5 bases and the V segment lost 6 bases, leaving 16 bases of the junction unmatched.

This clonotype has at least ten counts. This chain connects TRBV7-2 to TRBJ1-5, with TRBD1 as a possible D gene (5 bases). Germline CDR1 SGHTA, CDR2 FQGNSA. This CDR3 is 13 amino acids long. Trimming left V 2 bases short and J 5 bases short, with 7 bases between. The CDR3 here is CASSLLGDQPQHF. CDR3 DNA sequence: TGTGCCAGCAGCTTATTGGGGGATCAGCCCCAGCATTTT.

This clonotype appeared many times. The gene calls are TRBV7-9 and TRBJ1-1, with 7 bases aligning to TRBD1. Germline-derived CDR1 and CDR2 are SEHNR and FQNEAQ (reference sequence). The CDR3 sequence is 13 residues long. V lost 1 base, J lost 6 bases, and 2 bases stayed unmatched. The CDR3 DNA is TGTGCCAGCAGCTTAGAGGGGGCGTCTGAAGCTTTCTTT. This translates into CASSLEGASEAFF.

Ten or more counts support this clonotype. V usage is TRBV7-9 and J usage is TRBJ2-1; D may be TRBD2 (6 bases). This CDR3 contains 14 residues. V was pared by 4 bases and J by 8 bases, with 15 bases between. The V gene's germline CDR1 is SEHNR and CDR2 FQNEAQ (reference sequence). The DNA for the CDR3 is TGTGCCAGCAGCTCACTAGCCAGGGAGGATGAGCAGTTCTTC. Protein sequence: CASSSLAREDEQFF.